These T cell receptor beta chains were read from a single sample in a study of blood T cells in healthy people across ages. From the 5' RACE reads, TCRdb called clonotypes with MiXCR, one entry per CDR3 protein. Of over 1.5 million distinct CDR3 sequences listed, roughly 52% are singletons. The material sequenced was blood. The receptors come from a woman between 40 and 55 years old in good health. Each CDR3 is given with its conserved first and last residue. Each record gives: CDR3 DNA, CDR3 protein, V gene, clone size, D gene, J gene. D genes are given only for firm matches. The size of a clone is reported for some rows only, either as once, few or many, or as a class for expanded clones.

CDR3nt: TGCAGTGCTAGAGATCCACAGGAATATTCACCCCTCCACTTT
CDR3aa: CSARDPQEYSPLHF
v_gene: TRBV20-1
abundance: few
d_gene: NA
j_gene: TRBJ1-6

CDR3nt: TGCAGCGTTGATGAAGTGGGGTCCCGGGGGACCCAGTACTTC
CDR3aa: CSVDEVGSRGTQYF
v_gene: TRBV29-1
abundance: NA
d_gene: NA
j_gene: TRBJ2-5

CDR3nt: TGCAGTGCTAGAGTCCCGACTAGCGGGGGGACTCTATACAATGAGCAGTTCTTC
CDR3aa: CSARVPTSGGTLYNEQFF
v_gene: TRBV20-1
abundance: NA
d_gene: TRBD2
j_gene: TRBJ2-1

CDR3nt: TGTGCCAGCAGGGGACGGATGGGTGGCTACACCTTC
CDR3aa: CASRGRMGGYTF
v_gene: TRBV12-3/TRBV12-4
abundance: NA
d_gene: NA
j_gene: TRBJ1-2

CDR3nt: TGTGCCAGCAGCTTAGGTCGGACAGCAGACTATGGCTACACCTTC
CDR3aa: CASSLGRTADYGYTF
v_gene: TRBV7-2
abundance: NA
d_gene: NA
j_gene: TRBJ1-2

CDR3nt: TGCAGTGCTAGGTGGGGGGCCGGGACTTACAATGAGCAGTTCTTC
CDR3aa: CSARWGAGTYNEQFF
v_gene: TRBV20-1
abundance: NA
d_gene: NA
j_gene: TRBJ2-1

CDR3nt: TGTGCCAGCAGTTACGCAGCGGGGGCCTCAGATACGCGGTATTTT
CDR3aa: CASSYAAGASDTRYF
v_gene: TRBV6-2/TRBV6-3
abundance: NA
d_gene: TRBD2
j_gene: TRBJ2-3

CDR3nt: TGTGCCAGCAGCTTAGAGATTTACAATGAGCAGTACTTC
CDR3aa: CASSLEIYNEQYF
v_gene: TRBV7-9
abundance: once
d_gene: NA
j_gene: TRBJ2-7

CDR3nt: TGCAGCGTTGAATTCCTTAGGGGACTAGCGGGAGTAAGGGGGACAGATACGCAGTATTTT
CDR3aa: CSVEFLRGLAGVRGTDTQYF
v_gene: TRBV29-1
abundance: NA
d_gene: TRBD2
j_gene: TRBJ2-3

CDR3nt: TGTGCCCGCAGCGTAGGGCCAGGCCGGGAGACCCAGTACTTC
CDR3aa: CARSVGPGRETQYF
v_gene: TRBV9
abundance: NA
d_gene: NA
j_gene: TRBJ2-5

CDR3nt: TGTGCCACCAGTGATCCGGGAGAGTCGGAGCAGTACTTC
CDR3aa: CATSDPGESEQYF
v_gene: TRBV24-1
abundance: NA
d_gene: NA
j_gene: TRBJ2-7

CDR3nt: TGTGCCAGCAGCTTGATAGCGGGGGGGATAGCAGATACGCAGTATTTT
CDR3aa: CASSLIAGGIADTQYF
v_gene: TRBV7-2
abundance: few
d_gene: TRBD2
j_gene: TRBJ2-3

CDR3nt: TGTGCCAGCAGTCGGGCTCGGTTAAACTATGGCTACACCTTC
CDR3aa: CASSRARLNYGYTF
v_gene: TRBV6-5
abundance: NA
d_gene: NA
j_gene: TRBJ1-2

CDR3nt: TGTGCCAGCTCCCCCGGGACAGGGTTCCCTACCAGCACAGATACGCAGTATTTT
CDR3aa: CASSPGTGFPTSTDTQYF
v_gene: TRBV18
abundance: once
d_gene: TRBD1
j_gene: TRBJ2-3

CDR3nt: TGTGCCAGCAGCGAAAGACGCCCCCAAGGACGGGGAACCCAAGAGACCCAGTACTTC
CDR3aa: CASSERRPQGRGTQETQYF
v_gene: TRBV12-3/TRBV12-4
abundance: few
d_gene: NA
j_gene: TRBJ2-5

CDR3nt: TGTGCCATCAGTGACCTCGTACAGGGGACCCGAAATGAAAAACTGTTTTTT
CDR3aa: CAISDLVQGTRNEKLFF
v_gene: TRBV10-3
abundance: few
d_gene: TRBD1
j_gene: TRBJ1-4

CDR3nt: TGCAGTGCTACCTCGAGCTCCTACGAGCAGTACTTC
CDR3aa: CSATSSSYEQYF
v_gene: TRBV20-1
abundance: NA
d_gene: NA
j_gene: TRBJ2-7

CDR3nt: TGTGCCAGCAAACGTGATAGCAATCAGCCCCAGCATTTT
CDR3aa: CASKRDSNQPQHF
v_gene: TRBV6-1
abundance: few
d_gene: NA
j_gene: TRBJ1-5

CDR3nt: TGTGCCAGCAGCTTAGCGCTGAAAGGGGACAGTGTCCAAGAGACCCAGTACTTC
CDR3aa: CASSLALKGDSVQETQYF
v_gene: TRBV7-2
abundance: few
d_gene: TRBD1
j_gene: TRBJ2-5

CDR3nt: TGCAGTGCTGGAGATCTGGGCGGGGGGGCCACTGAGCAGTTCTTC
CDR3aa: CSAGDLGGGATEQFF
v_gene: TRBV20-1
abundance: NA
d_gene: TRBD2
j_gene: TRBJ2-1

CDR3nt: TGTGCCAGTAGTCCACCCGGCAGGACGAATGGCTACACCTTC
CDR3aa: CASSPPGRTNGYTF
v_gene: TRBV28
abundance: NA
d_gene: NA
j_gene: TRBJ1-2

CDR3nt: TGTGCCACCAGCAGGCCGTCTGGGGCAGCCTACAATGAGCAGTTCTTC
CDR3aa: CATSRPSGAAYNEQFF
v_gene: TRBV15
abundance: few
d_gene: NA
j_gene: TRBJ2-1

CDR3nt: TGTGCCAGCAGCCACCTGATGGAAGGATCAGGCTACACCTTC
CDR3aa: CASSHLMEGSGYTF
v_gene: TRBV7-9
abundance: NA
d_gene: NA
j_gene: TRBJ1-2

CDR3nt: TGCGCCAGCAGCGCACAGGGGTTCTACGAGCAGTACTTC
CDR3aa: CASSAQGFYEQYF
v_gene: TRBV5-1
abundance: few
d_gene: TRBD1
j_gene: TRBJ2-7

CDR3nt: TGTGCCAGCAGTCCGATACAGGGGAATGAAAAACTGTTTTTT
CDR3aa: CASSPIQGNEKLFF
v_gene: TRBV7-9
abundance: few
d_gene: TRBD1
j_gene: TRBJ1-4

CDR3nt: TGTGCCAGCAGCGTAGCGTCGAGCTCCTACAATGAGCAGTACTTC
CDR3aa: CASSVASSSYNEQYF
v_gene: TRBV9
abundance: NA
d_gene: NA
j_gene: TRBJ2-7

CDR3nt: TGTGCCAGCATTATCGGGGCCTCTGGGGCCAACGTCCTGACTTTC
CDR3aa: CASIIGASGANVLTF
v_gene: TRBV12-3/TRBV12-4
abundance: NA
d_gene: NA
j_gene: TRBJ2-6

CDR3nt: TGCAGTGACAAAGATACGCAGTATTTT
CDR3aa: CSDKDTQYF
v_gene: TRBV20-1
abundance: once
d_gene: NA
j_gene: TRBJ2-3